This TCR beta chain was observed in a study of shared clonotypes between healthy human individuals. The germline gives CDR1 SNHLY, CDR2 FYNNEI. Trimming took off 8 bases at V and 7 bases at J, with 12 bases between the two ends. The CDR3 is 12 amino acids. This clone came up once. Assay: immunoSEQ multiplex PCR; the TCRdb copy retains only in-frame clones and omits some. The repertoire consists of approximately 440,000 clones, with around 77% occurring once and the leading ten covering 9.5% to 15%. The sequenced sample consisted of PBMCs. This TCR was sampled from a woman in her forties in good health. Some clones in this sample may be carry-over from other donors' samples. This rearrangement joins TRBV2 to TRBJ2-1; a possible D gene is TRBD2 (6 bases). The CDR3 nucleotides read TGTGCCAGCCGACTGGGGGGAAATGAGCAGTTCTTC. It translates to CASRLGGNEQFF.